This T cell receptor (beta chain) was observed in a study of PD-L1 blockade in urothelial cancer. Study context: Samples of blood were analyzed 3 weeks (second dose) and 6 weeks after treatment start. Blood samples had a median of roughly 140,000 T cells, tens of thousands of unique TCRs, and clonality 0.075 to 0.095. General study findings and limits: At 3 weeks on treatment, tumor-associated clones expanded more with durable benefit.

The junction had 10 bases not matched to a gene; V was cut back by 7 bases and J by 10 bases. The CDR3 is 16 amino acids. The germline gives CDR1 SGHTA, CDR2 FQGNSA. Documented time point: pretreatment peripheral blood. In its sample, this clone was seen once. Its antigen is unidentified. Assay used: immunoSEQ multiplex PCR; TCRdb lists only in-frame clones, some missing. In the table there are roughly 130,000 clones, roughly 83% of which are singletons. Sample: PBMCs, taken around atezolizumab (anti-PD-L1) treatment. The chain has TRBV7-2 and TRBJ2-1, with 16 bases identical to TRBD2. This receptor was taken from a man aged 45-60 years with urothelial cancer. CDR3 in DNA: TGTGCCAGCATCCTTAAGGGACTAGCGGGAGGGAGGGAGCAGTTCTTC. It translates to CASILKGLAGGREQFF.